There are many counts of the clone carrying this T cell receptor beta chain. Its matching antigen is unknown. TCRdb recomputed calls from the reads with MiXCR, one row per CDR3 protein. The sample carries about 250,000 distinct CDR3 sequences, over 9% recorded once. This record belongs to a study of T cell repertoires in cytomegalovirus infection. The wider study: Public TCR beta signatures marked donors with CMV infection and the matching HLA. Study-wide results and caveats: Cumulated frequencies of public TCR beta families served to identify carriers of CMV plus the relevant HLA. Across the ex vivo response, the dominant clonotypes were HLA-C-restricted CMV-specific TCR beta clonotypes.

Deletions cut 0 bases from V and 2 bases from J, with 4 bases between. This CDR3 contains 13 residues. The receptor was derived from a human donor in good health (CMV status not recorded). Some clones in this sample may be carry-over from other donors' samples. The sequencing input was PBMCs. The rearrangement uses TRBV12-3 or TRBV12-4 and TRBJ2-5; no clear D. CDR3 sequence reads: CASSLAFQETQYF. The DNA of the CDR3 is TGTGCCAGCAGTTTAGCATTTCAAGAGACCCAGTACTTC.